One and the same sample provided the 9 T cell receptor beta chains below, sequenced in a study of blood T cell repertoires in COVID-19. Profiled with immunoSEQ multiplex PCR; TCRdb holds only in-frame clones, not every one. The data contain 250,000 to 300,000 clones, approximately 85% of them seen just once; the ten biggest clones take up 1.5% to 2%. The specimen was PBMCs or T cells enriched from blood (not recorded which). Receptor source: a woman aged 45-60 years who had recovered from COVID-19.

The chain uses TRBV7-9 and TRBJ1-1, with D possibly being TRBD1 (5 bases). Trimming left V 1 base short and J 3 bases short, with 12 bases between. This CDR3 contains 15 residues. Germline CDR1 and CDR2: SEHNR and FQNEAQ (reference sequence). Here the CDR3 DNA reads TGTGCCAGCAGCTTAGTAGGGGTTTTTGACACTGAAGCTTTCTTT. Translation gives CASSLVGVFDTEAFF.

This clone has a single count. The gene calls are TRBV6-5 and TRBJ2-2, with D possibly TRBD1 on 6 matching bases. CDR1 is MNHEY and CDR2 is SVGAGI in the germline V gene. This CDR3 is 16 amino acids long. V lost 2 bases to trimming and J lost 6 bases, with 16 bases between them. CDR3 region: CASSYPRVGGAGELFF. The CDR3 region has the DNA TGTGCCAGCAGTTACCCCCGCGTAGGGGGAGCCGGGGAGCTGTTTTTT.

This sequence joins TRBV7-2 and TRBJ1-1, with a possible D match to TRBD1 (5 bases). Trimming took off 3 bases at V and 0 bases at J, with 11 bases between the two ends. There are 15 residues in the CDR3. Germline CDR1 and CDR2: SGHTA and FQGNSA. The CDR3 spells CASSFGGVVNTEAFF. CDR3 coding DNA: TGTGCCAGCAGCTTCGGGGGGGTCGTGAACACTGAAGCTTTCTTT.

This sequence joins TRBV3-1 (or the pseudogene TRBV3-2) and TRBJ1-2; 7 nucleotides align to TRBD1. In germline, CDR1 is LGHDT, CDR2 YNNKEL (reference sequence). Unmatched junction bases numbered 8, after V lost 1 base and J lost 3 bases. The CDR3 contains 16 residues. CDR3 amino acids: CASSQVPTGAYYGYTF. As DNA, the CDR3 is TGTGCCAGCAGCCAAGTGCCTACAGGGGCCTACTATGGCTACACCTTC.

V and J are TRBV12-3 or TRBV12-4 and TRBJ1-1, with unresolved D. V was trimmed by 4 bases and J by 7 bases, leaving 7 bases between them. This CDR3 comprises 11 residues. DNA for the CDR3: TGTGCCAGCAGTTCTAACCGTGAAGCTTTCTTT. Amino acid sequence: CASSSNREAFF.

This chain connects TRBV24-1 to TRBJ2-6; 7 positions agree with TRBD2. The CDR3 has 19 residues. In germline, CDR1 is KGHDR, CDR2 SFDVKD. The V gene end was trimmed by 1 base and the J gene end by 0 bases; junction bases not matched to a gene: 8. Here the CDR3 DNA reads TGTGCCACCAGTGATTTCAAGCGGGACCTAGGCTCTGGGGCCAACGTCCTGACTTTC. Translated, it gives CATSDFKRDLGSGANVLTF.

This clone has more than one count but fewer than ten. V is TRBV7-9 and J is TRBJ1-1; TRBD1 agrees at 7 bases. Per the germline V gene, CDR1 is SEHNR and CDR2 is FQNEAQ (reference sequence). V lost 6 bases to trimming and J lost 3 bases; unmatched junction nucleotides: 10. The CDR3 runs 15 residues. The CDR3 nucleotides read TGTGCCAGCAGAACAAACAGGGGAGAGTACACTGAAGCTTTCTTT. It yields the protein CASRTNRGEYTEAFF. The whole variable domain, filled in from reference TRBV7-9 and TRBJ1-1, reads DTGVSQNPRHKITKRGQNVTFRCDPISEHNRLYWYRQTLGQGPEFLTYFQNEAQLEKSRLLSDRFSAERPKGSFSTLEIQRTEQGDSAMYLCASRTNRGEYTEAFFGQGTRLTVV.

The genes are TRBV28 and TRBJ1-5; TRBD1 agrees at 8 bases. Losses at the gene ends were 5 bases for V and 2 bases for J; bases not matched to a gene: 5. This CDR3 contains 15 residues. Germline CDR1 reads MDHEN; CDR2 reads SYDVKM. CDR3 in amino acids: CASSRQGYGNQPQHF. The CDR3 nucleotides read TGTGCCAGCAGTAGACAGGGGTACGGCAATCAGCCCCAGCATTTT.

V gene TRBV28 combines with J gene TRBJ2-1; D not resolved. V was clipped by 1 base and J by 5 bases, with 9 bases between them. The CDR3 runs to 14 residues. In germline, CDR1 is MDHEN, CDR2 SYDVKM. The CDR3 DNA follows: TGTGCCAGCAGTTTATTGGTAGTTAACAATGAGCAGTTCTTC. Translating it yields CASSLLVVNNEQFF.